This T cell receptor beta chain came from a study of shared T cell receptors in the human thymus. The CDR3 covers 17 residues. V was pared by 3 bases and J by 5 bases, with 11 bases of the junction left unmatched. Per the germline V gene, CDR1 is SGDLS and CDR2 is YYNGEE. Clones were sequenced by immunoSEQ multiplex PCR, and TCRdb holds only the in-frame ones, with some missing. The sample yields 700,000 or so clones, 80% to 90% seen once. This clone showed up just once. The same data also went into a second study, on human thymus T cells. Turning to that study: Usage of V and J genes appeared biased in thymic and blood repertoires.

The sequenced sample consisted of thymocytes. The chain has TRBV9 and TRBJ2-3; 11 bases are a match to TRBD2. The sequence derives from a girl in the first two years of life with a congenital heart defect. For the CDR3, the DNA is TGTGCCAGCAGCGCGATGACTAGCGGGGAAGGGGGAGATACGCAGTATTTT. This sequence encodes CASSAMTSGEGGDTQYF. Full variable domain (missing parts from reference TRBV9 and TRBJ2-3): DSGVTQTPKHLITATGQRVTLRCSPRSGDLSVYWYQQSLDQGLQFLIQYYNGEERAKGNILERFSAQQFPDLHSELNLSSLELGDSALYFCASSAMTSGEGGDTQYFGPGTRLTVL.